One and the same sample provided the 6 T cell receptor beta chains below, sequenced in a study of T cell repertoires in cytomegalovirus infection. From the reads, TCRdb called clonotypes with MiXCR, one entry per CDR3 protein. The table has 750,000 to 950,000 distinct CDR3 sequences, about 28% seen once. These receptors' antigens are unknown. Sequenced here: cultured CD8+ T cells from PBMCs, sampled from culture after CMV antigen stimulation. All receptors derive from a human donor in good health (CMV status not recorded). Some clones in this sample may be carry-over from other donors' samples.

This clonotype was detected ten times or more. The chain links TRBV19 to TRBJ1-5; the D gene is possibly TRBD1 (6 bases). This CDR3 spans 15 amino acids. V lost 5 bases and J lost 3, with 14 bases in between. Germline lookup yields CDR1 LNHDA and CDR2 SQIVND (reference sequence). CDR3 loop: CASSWPTGFNQPQHF. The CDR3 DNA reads TGTGCCAGTAGTTGGCCCACAGGGTTCAATCAGCCCCAGCATTTT.

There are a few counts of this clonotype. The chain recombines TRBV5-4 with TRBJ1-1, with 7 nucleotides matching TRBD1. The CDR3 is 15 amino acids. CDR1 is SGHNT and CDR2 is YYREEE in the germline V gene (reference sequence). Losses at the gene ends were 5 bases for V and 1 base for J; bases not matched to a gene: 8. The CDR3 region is CASSRGQAANTEAFF. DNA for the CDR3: TGTGCCAGCAGTAGAGGACAGGCGGCGAACACTGAAGCTTTCTTT.

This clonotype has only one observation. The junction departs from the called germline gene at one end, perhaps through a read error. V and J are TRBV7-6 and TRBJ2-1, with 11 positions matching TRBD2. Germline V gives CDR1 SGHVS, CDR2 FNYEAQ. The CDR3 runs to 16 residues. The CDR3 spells CASSLYSGGAYNGQFF. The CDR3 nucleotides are TGTGCCAGCAGCTTGTATAGCGGGGGGGCCTACAATGGGCAGTTCTTC.

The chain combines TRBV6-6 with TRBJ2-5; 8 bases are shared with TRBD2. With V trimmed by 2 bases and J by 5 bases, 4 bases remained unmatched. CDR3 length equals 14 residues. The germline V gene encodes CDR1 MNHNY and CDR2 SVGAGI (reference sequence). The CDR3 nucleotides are TGTGCCAGCAGTTACAGGCGGGAGGAGGAGACCCAGTACTTC. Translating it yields CASSYRREEETQYF.

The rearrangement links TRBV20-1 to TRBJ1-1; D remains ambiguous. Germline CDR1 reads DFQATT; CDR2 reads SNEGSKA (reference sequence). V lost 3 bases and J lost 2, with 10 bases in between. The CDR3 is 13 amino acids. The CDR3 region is CSASLVTNTEAFF. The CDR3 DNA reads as TGCAGTGCTAGTCTGGTGACTAACACTGAAGCTTTCTTT.

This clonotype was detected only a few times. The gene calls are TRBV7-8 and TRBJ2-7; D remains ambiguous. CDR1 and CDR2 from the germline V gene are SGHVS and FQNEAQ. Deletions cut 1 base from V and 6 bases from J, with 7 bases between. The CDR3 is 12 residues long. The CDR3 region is CASSLGRIEQYF. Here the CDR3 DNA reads TGTGCCAGCAGCTTAGGTCGAATCGAGCAGTACTTC.